Listed below are T cell receptor beta chains from one sample, sequenced in a study of T cell responses to AZD1222 COVID-19 vaccine. Sequenced by immunoSEQ multiplex PCR; TCRdb stores in-frame clones only, minus some. The sample has 60,000 to 80,000 clones; approximately 90% are singletons. The sequences come from peripheral blood, collected on day 0 of AZD1222 vaccination. Receptors originate from an adult in good health. Both conserved end residues are part of each CDR3. D genes are given only for firm matches. A row's size may be missing; if present it is once, few, many or a size class.

CDR3 length	V gene	clone size	D gene	J gene	CDR3 protein	CDR3 DNA
14	TRBV14	.	.	TRBJ1-1	CASSTLGGGTEAFF	TGTGCCAGCAGCACCCTGGGGGGCGGCACTGAAGCTTTCTTT
15	TRBV15	.	TRBD1	TRBJ2-6	CATRDRVSGANVLTF	TGTGCCACCCGGGACAGGGTGAGTGGGGCCAACGTCCTGACTTTC
14	TRBV18	.	.	TRBJ1-1	CASSPQGANTEAFF	TGTGCCAGCTCACCACAGGGAGCGAACACTGAAGCTTTCTTT
16	TRBV5-1	once	TRBD1	TRBJ2-2	CASSRSGGRNTGELFF	TGCGCCAGCAGCCGTTCAGGGGGCCGCAACACCGGGGAGCTGTTTTTT
15	TRBV5-5	.	.	TRBJ1-6	CASSLPTGHNSPLHF	TGTGCCAGCAGCTTGCCGACAGGTCATAATTCACCCCTCCACTTT
13	TRBV6-6	.	.	TRBJ1-2	CASSRDSNYGYTF	TGTGCCAGCAGCCGCGACAGTAACTATGGCTACACCTTC
13	TRBV9	.	.	TRBJ1-1	CASSINLNTEAFF	TGTGCCAGCAGCATCAACTTGAACACTGAAGCTTTCTTT
15	TRBV18	once	TRBD1	TRBJ1-5	CASSKRTGEGQPQHF	TGTGCCAGCTCAAAGCGGACAGGGGAGGGTCAGCCCCAGCATTTT
14	TRBV19	.	.	TRBJ1-2	CASSMFLADYGYTF	TGTGCCAGTAGTATGTTCCTGGCGGACTATGGCTACACCTTC
16	TRBV7-6	.	.	TRBJ1-6	CASSKWDRSYNSPLHF	TGTGCCAGCAGCAAGTGGGACCGATCCTATAATTCACCCCTCCACTTT
19	TRBV6-1	.	TRBD2	TRBJ2-1	CASSEAPTSGGLIYNEQFF	TGTGCCAGCAGTGAAGCACCGACTAGCGGGGGGTTGATCTACAATGAGCAGTTCTTC
13	TRBV11-2	.	TRBD1	TRBJ1-1	CASSLDRTGKAFF	TGTGCCAGCAGCTTAGATCGGACAGGAAAAGCTTTCTTT
16	TRBV5-4	.	.	TRBJ2-3	CASSLEVVLPTDTQYF	TGTGCCAGCAGCTTGGAGGTAGTTCTACCCACAGATACGCAGTATTTT
14	TRBV9	once	.	TRBJ2-2	CASSAGGLAGELFF	TGTGCCAGCAGCGCCGGGGGGCTCGCCGGGGAGCTGTTTTTT
14	TRBV7-2	.	TRBD2	TRBJ2-3	CASSLAGGTDTQYF	TGTGCCAGCAGCTTAGCGGGGGGGACAGATACGCAGTATTTT
15	TRBV6-5	.	TRBD2	TRBJ2-1	CASKLAGNAYNEQFF	TGTGCCAGCAAATTAGCGGGGAACGCCTACAATGAGCAGTTCTTC
15	TRBV27	.	TRBD1	TRBJ2-3	CASSLMGQTSDTQYF	TGTGCCAGCAGTTTAATGGGACAGACCTCAGATACGCAGTATTTT
17	TRBV5-1	.	TRBD2	TRBJ2-2	CASRPLGRGGLTGELFF	TGCGCCAGCCGCCCTCTAGGGCGGGGGGGCCTGACCGGGGAGCTGTTTTTT
14	TRBV5-4	.	TRBD1	TRBJ1-2	CASSSGTGLSGYTF	TGTGCCAGCAGCTCCGGGACAGGCCTAAGCGGCTACACCTTC
14	TRBV7-2	.	.	TRBJ1-6	CASSARTAQSPLHF	TGTGCCAGCAGCGCCCGGACAGCTCAGTCACCCCTCCACTTT
13	TRBV30	.	.	TRBJ1-1	CAWRPADGTEAFF	TGTGCCTGGAGGCCCGCGGACGGCACTGAAGCTTTCTTT
13	TRBV18	.	TRBD1	TRBJ1-1	CASSRDSNTEAFF	TGTGCCAGCTCCAGGGACAGCAACACTGAAGCTTTCTTT
13	TRBV12-3/TRBV12-4	.	.	TRBJ1-2	CASSWISDYGYTF	TGTGCCAGCAGTTGGATTTCAGACTATGGCTACACCTTC
16	TRBV19	.	TRBD1	TRBJ2-3	CASRRYPGQGVDTQYF	TGTGCCAGTAGACGCTACCCGGGACAGGGCGTAGATACGCAGTATTTT